The present T cell receptor beta chain was sequenced within a study of OX40 agonist ivuxolimab in advanced cancers. Study as a whole: Patients undergoing dose escalation presented with hepatocellular carcinoma, melanoma, renal cell or head and neck cancer.

Regarding the study as a whole: Fewer expanded clones were found on average in CD4+ than in CD8+ T cells. Among the lowest peripheral clonal expansion occurred in 0.1-3.0 mg/kg partial responders. Normalized expansion of T-cell clones was also low for some nonresponders.

A remark on this clone: Its antigen remains unidentified.

The table came from immunoSEQ multiplex PCR; TCRdb's copy has only in-frame clones and leaves some out. In the table there are approximately 80,000 clones, roughly 94% of which are singletons. This CDR3 is built from 18 residues. The source is an adult with an advanced solid tumor such as melanoma, head and neck, liver or kidney cancer. The V gene is TRBV21-1, the J gene TRBJ1-2. TRBV21-1 is tagged as a pseudogene. The sequencing used CD4+ or CD8+ T cells sorted from blood, collected in a trial of the OX40 agonist ivuxolimab. DNA of the CDR3: TGTGCCAGCACCTCCGCGAGGGAAGGATGTAATTTGGACTATGGCTACACCTTC. It yields the protein CASTSAREGCNLDYGYTF.